This T cell receptor beta chain was found in a study of T cell responses to AZD1222 COVID-19 vaccine. Study-level background: Pooling was applied to second doses at about 4 or about 12 weeks.

Regarding the study as a whole: Donors, mostly white British, included more females; clonal diversity was possibly underestimated.

On this clone itself: The antigen is not known.

The table came from immunoSEQ multiplex PCR; TCRdb's copy has only in-frame clones and leaves some out. The sample lists tens of thousands of clones; about nine tenths were seen once. The junction had 11 bases not matched to a gene; V was cut back by 4 bases and J by 5 bases. This CDR3 region has 15 residues. Germline values: CDR1 SGHRS, CDR2 YFSETQ. The sequence was obtained from an adult in good health. V gene TRBV5-1 combines with J gene TRBJ1-2; 7 bases align to TRBD1. The sequences come from peripheral blood, collected on day 0 of AZD1222 vaccination. The CDR3 loop is CASSAGDSPLYGYTF. CDR3 coding DNA: TGCGCCAGCAGCGCAGGGGACAGCCCTTTATATGGCTACACCTTC.